These 31 T cell receptor beta chains were all obtained from the same sample, sequenced in a study of control samples from healthy donors and cancer patients. Libraries were prepared by immunoSEQ multiplex PCR; TCRdb keeps only in-frame clonotypes and omits some of them. Of roughly 190,000 clones listed, roughly 91% are singletons. Sequencing used blood. The receptors were gathered from a woman aged 30 to 39 in good health.

The chain recombines TRBV5-6 with TRBJ2-1; 9 bases are a match to TRBD1. V was pared by 3 bases and J by 5 bases, with 6 bases of the junction left unmatched. This CDR3 region has 15 residues. CDR1 SGHDT and CDR2 YYEEEE come from the germline V gene. CDR3 DNA sequence: TGTGCCAGCAGCTCCTCGGGACAGGGAAACAATGAGCAGTTCTTC. Amino acid sequence: CASSSSGQGNNEQFF.

The rearrangement links TRBV19 to TRBJ1-5; TRBD1 might be the D (5 bases). V gave up 6 bases and J gave up 7 bases, with 13 bases separating them. Germline loops: CDR1 LNHDA, CDR2 SQIVND (reference sequence). CDR3 size: 13 residues. CDR3 nucleotides: TGTGCCAGTAGATCAGGACAAATGCAGCCCCAGCATTTT. Protein sequence: CASRSGQMQPQHF.

This sequence joins TRBV19 and TRBJ1-5; D remains unclear. CDR3 length: 14 residues. The V and J ends lost 2 bases and 0 bases respectively, with 5 bases between them. Germline lookup yields CDR1 LNHDA and CDR2 SQIVND (reference sequence). The CDR3 DNA follows: TGTGCCAGTAGTATAAGACATAGCAATCAGCCCCAGCATTTT. Translating it yields CASSIRHSNQPQHF.

This clone was seen just once. The chain joins TRBV7-3 to TRBJ1-1; 7 nucleotides align to TRBD1. The CDR3 extends over 14 amino acids. V dropped 2 bases and J dropped 0; count of bases not matched to a gene: 0. The V gene's germline CDR1 is SGHTA and CDR2 FQGTGA. CDR3 sequence reads: CASSLGTVNTEAFF. The CDR3 coding sequence is TGTGCCAGCAGCTTAGGGACAGTGAACACTGAAGCTTTCTTT.

This clone has only one observation. CDR3: CASSPLSGTINEQFF. DNA of the CDR3: TGTGCCAGCAGCCCGTTAAGCGGGACGATTAATGAGCAGTTCTTC. This sequence joins TRBV11-2 and TRBJ2-1; 7 nucleotides agree with TRBD2. The junction had 11 bases not matched to a gene; V was cut back by 5 bases and J by 7 bases. The CDR3 extends over 15 amino acids. Germline CDR1 and CDR2: SGHAT and FQNNGV.

CDR3 region: CASSLYNSPLHF. The CDR3 nucleotides read TGTGCCAGCAGTTTATATAATTCACCCCTCCACTTT. The chain employs TRBV28 and TRBJ1-6; D not certain. Trimming pared 1 base from V and 5 bases from J, leaving 0 bases between. Germline CDR1 MDHEN, CDR2 SYDVKM. The CDR3 length is 12 residues.

This chain links TRBV5-5 with TRBJ1-5, with unresolved D. V gave up 0 bases and J gave up 4 bases, with 5 bases separating them. The CDR3 runs 13 residues. Per the germline V gene, CDR1 is SGHKS and CDR2 is YYEKEE (reference sequence). CDR3 DNA: TGTGCCAGCAGCTTGGGACTTAATCAGCCCCAGCATTTT. It yields the protein CASSLGLNQPQHF.

The chain is built from TRBV19 and TRBJ1-5; D is ambiguous. The ends were cut back, 4 bases at V and 0 bases at J, with 7 bases in the middle. The CDR3 has 14 amino acids. Germline V gives CDR1 LNHDA, CDR2 SQIVND (reference sequence). The CDR3 coding sequence is TGTGCCAGTAGTAGGGAGTATAGCAATCAGCCCCAGCATTTT. It is translated as CASSREYSNQPQHF.

V is TRBV18 and J is TRBJ2-1; D not certain. Trimming left V 2 bases short and J 7 bases short, with 6 bases between. This CDR3 is 12 amino acids long. Germline loops: CDR1 KGHSH, CDR2 LQKENI. The CDR3 loop reads CASSPIGNEQFF. CDR3 DNA sequence: TGTGCCAGCTCACCAATCGGGAATGAGCAGTTCTTC.

The chain couples TRBV11-2 to TRBJ1-6, with 7 bases fitting TRBD1. Germline trimming cut 1 base from V and 5 bases from J; bases unmatched to any gene: 2. CDR1 and CDR2 from the germline V gene are SGHAT and FQNNGV. This CDR3 spans 15 amino acids. The CDR3 loop reads CASSLAGQNNSPLHF. In DNA, the CDR3 is TGTGCCAGCAGCTTAGCGGGACAGAATAATTCACCCCTCCACTTT.

The V call is TRBV7-2, the J call TRBJ2-5; 7 nucleotides agree with TRBD2. Unmatched junction bases numbered 4, after V lost 5 bases and J lost 1 base. From germline, CDR1 is SGHTA and CDR2 FQGNSA. This CDR3 region has 14 residues. The CDR3 DNA reads as TGTGCCAGCAGCAGGGGACTACTCCAAGAGACCCAGTACTTC. Translation gives CASSRGLLQETQYF.

The genes are TRBV27 and TRBJ2-3; 8 bases map to TRBD2. V was clipped by 3 bases and J by 2 bases; unmatched bases: 7. This CDR3 is 16 amino acids long. Germline loops: CDR1 MNHEY, CDR2 SMNVEV (reference sequence). This chain's CDR3 is CASSLGSGVNTDTQYF. CDR3 sequence (DNA): TGTGCCAGCAGTTTGGGTAGCGGGGTGAACACAGATACGCAGTATTTT.

The genes are TRBV7-3 and TRBJ2-7; D gene unclear. The germline V gene has CDR1 SGHTA and CDR2 FQGTGA. This CDR3 has 12 amino acids. V lost 5 bases and J lost 0, with 5 bases in between. In nucleotides, the CDR3 is TGTGCCAGCAGCGACGGCTCCTACGAGCAGTACTTC. Protein sequence: CASSDGSYEQYF. Variable domain in full (rest from reference TRBV7-3 and TRBJ2-7): GAGVSQTPSNKVTEKGKYVELRCDPISGHTALYWYRQSLGQGPEFLIYFQGTGAADDSGLPNDRFFAVRPEGSVSTLKIQRTERGDSAVYLCASSDGSYEQYFGPGTRLTVT.

The CDR3 region has the DNA TGCGCCAGCAGCCAAGATTTACAGCCCAACTATGGCTACACCTTC. This gives the protein CASSQDLQPNYGYTF. This chain connects TRBV4-3 to TRBJ1-2, with D unresolved. The CDR3 has 15 amino acids. CDR1 is LGHNA and CDR2 is YSLEER in the germline V gene. Trimming stripped 0 bases from V and 2 bases from J, with 10 bases between.

Notes on this clone: Sequence at one end of the junction differs from germline and may be a read error. V is TRBV7-7 and J is TRBJ1-3; the D is unclear. CDR3 length: 15 amino acids. CDR1 and CDR2 (germline): SSHAT, FNYEAQ (reference sequence). For the CDR3, the DNA is TGTGCTAGCAGCTTAGTTAGGACTTCTGGAAACACCATATATTTT. Amino acid sequence: CASSLVRTSGNTIYF.

This clone came up once. Other DNA sequences in the same sample also yield this CDR3. V is TRBV5-1 and J is TRBJ2-3, with D unresolved. V lost 0 bases and J 3 bases, leaving 2 bases between the germline ends. The germline V gene has CDR1 SGHRS and CDR2 YFSETQ. The CDR3 covers 12 residues. CDR3 region: CASSLETDTQYF. As DNA, the CDR3 is TGCGCCAGCAGCTTGGAAACAGATACGCAGTATTTT.

The rearrangement joins TRBV19 to TRBJ1-4, with D possibly being TRBD1 (6 bases). Trimming removed 3 bases from V and 8 bases from J, with 16 bases in between. The germline V gene has CDR1 LNHDA and CDR2 SQIVND (reference sequence). The length of the CDR3 is 15 residues. CDR3 loop: CASSIGQGRREKLFF. CDR3 DNA: TGTGCCAGTAGTATTGGGCAGGGGAGAAGAGAAAAACTGTTTTTT. Full variable domain (remainder filled in from reference TRBV19 and TRBJ1-4): DGGITQSPKYLFRKEGQNVTLSCEQNLNHDAMYWYRQDPGQGLRLIYYSQIVNDFQKGDIAEGYSVSREKKESFPLTVTSAQKNPTAFYLCASSIGQGRREKLFFGSGTQLSVL.

The chain joins TRBV6-5 to TRBJ2-7; 7 nucleotides line up with TRBD1. Germline CDR1 reads MNHEY; CDR2 reads SVGAGI. Trimming cost V 6 bases and J 1 base; bases outside gene matches: 3. This CDR3 is built from 13 residues. The CDR3 region is CASSPTGSYEQYF. The CDR3 coding sequence is TGTGCCAGCAGCCCGACAGGGTCCTACGAGCAGTACTTC.

This chain connects TRBV6-2 or TRBV6-3 to TRBJ2-7; TRBD1 matches at 7 bases. This CDR3 is 13 amino acids long. The V gene end was trimmed by 6 bases and the J gene end by 3 bases; junction bases not matched to a gene: 5. Germline V gene data show CDR1 as MNHEY and CDR2 as SVGEGT. CDR3 in amino acids: CASSRTGDYEQYF. The CDR3 DNA follows: TGTGCCAGCAGCCGTACAGGGGACTACGAGCAGTACTTC.

The rearrangement uses TRBV11-2 and TRBJ2-1; TRBD1 might be the D (6 bases). CDR3 size: 13 residues. V gave up 3 bases and J gave up 6 bases, with 9 bases separating them. Germline V gene lookup returns CDR1 SGHAT and CDR2 FQNNGV. CDR3 sequence: CASSLFRGNEQFF. The DNA of the CDR3 is TGTGCCAGCAGCTTGTTCAGGGGCAATGAGCAGTTCTTC.

The CDR3 coding sequence is TGTGCCAGCAGCTTAGGCAGGGGGGACAATCAGCCCCAGCATTTT. Translating gives CASSLGRGDNQPQHF. The chain employs TRBV7-2 and TRBJ1-5; TRBD1 agrees at 7 bases. Germline CDR1 is SGHTA and CDR2 is FQGNSA. The V segment lost 1 base and the J segment 3 bases; nucleotides outside the gene matches: 3. This CDR3 contains 15 residues.

V usage is TRBV6-4 and J usage is TRBJ1-2; D uncertain. CDR1 and CDR2 (germline): MRHNA, SNTAGT. The CDR3 spans 13 residues. Trimming pared 2 bases from V and 4 bases from J, leaving 8 bases between. The CDR3 spells CASSDGVGYGYTF. In DNA, the CDR3 is TGTGCCAGCAGTGACGGCGTAGGCTATGGCTACACCTTC.

With respect to this clone: This sample includes further DNA sequences coding for the same CDR3. The rearrangement links TRBV6-5 to TRBJ2-7; possibly TRBD2 for D (6 bases). Germline-derived CDR1 and CDR2 are MNHEY and SVGAGI. The CDR3 extends over 13 amino acids. The V end lost 6 bases, the J end lost 3 bases, and 12 bases lay between the germline ends. CDR3 in amino acids: CASRTSFGYEQYF. CDR3 sequence (DNA): TGTGCCAGCAGGACTAGTTTTGGCTACGAGCAGTACTTC.

This chain connects TRBV7-9 to TRBJ2-7, with 11 bases matching TRBD2. Trimming took 1 base from V and 2 from J; bases not matched to a gene: 4. Per the germline V gene, CDR1 is SEHNR and CDR2 is FQNEAQ (reference sequence). CDR3 length: 16 amino acids. The CDR3 is CASSLGLAGPPYEQYF. The CDR3 DNA follows: TGTGCCAGCAGCTTAGGACTAGCGGGGCCCCCCTACGAGCAGTACTTC.

The chain recombines TRBV3-1 (or the pseudogene TRBV3-2) with TRBJ1-2; D is unresolved. V was cut by 1 base and J by 0 bases, with 9 bases left in between. The CDR3 runs to 15 residues. CDR1 LGHDT and CDR2 YNNKEL come from the germline V gene (reference sequence). The CDR3 DNA reads TGTGCCAGCAGCCAAGGACTGCAAGCTAACTATGGCTACACCTTC. Its protein is CASSQGLQANYGYTF.

This clone was seen just once. The chain recombines TRBV19 with TRBJ2-5; TRBD2 aligns across 13 bases. CDR1 and CDR2 (germline): LNHDA, SQIVND (reference sequence). Losses at the gene ends were 4 bases for V and 1 base for J; bases not matched to a gene: 6. The CDR3 spans 17 residues. CDR3 protein: CASSTQTSGRPQETQYF. CDR3 coding DNA: TGTGCCAGTAGTACCCAGACTAGCGGGAGGCCCCAAGAGACCCAGTACTTC.

This clone was found a few times. The chain has TRBV6-1 and TRBJ1-2; no reliable D call. CDR1 and CDR2 from the germline V gene are MNHNS and SASEGT. The CDR3 extends over 13 amino acids. The V gene lost 1 base and the J gene lost 6 bases, with 9 bases spanning the gap. The CDR3 DNA reads TGTGCCAGCAGTGAAGGGGAATCAGATGGCTACACCTTC. Its protein is CASSEGESDGYTF.

The genes are TRBV5-1 and TRBJ2-5, with D maybe TRBD1 (6 bases). The V end was cut by 4 bases, the J end by 5 bases, with 12 bases between. The CDR3 length is 13 residues. Germline lookup yields CDR1 SGHRS and CDR2 YFSETQ. The CDR3 is CASSGQYSETQYF. CDR3 coding DNA: TGCGCCAGCAGCGGACAGTATTCGGAGACCCAGTACTTC.

The rearrangement uses TRBV27 and TRBJ1-3; no reliable D call. The CDR3 is made up of 14 amino acids. CDR1 is MNHEY, CDR2 SMNVEV, per germline (reference sequence). V lost 3 bases and J lost 0, with 6 bases in between. In DNA form, the CDR3 reads TGTGCCAGCAGTTTTGGGAGCTCTGGAAACACCATATATTTT. Amino acid sequence: CASSFGSSGNTIYF.

The CDR3 sequence: CASSPVAGGTGELFF. Written as DNA, the CDR3 is TGTGCCAGCAGTCCAGTAGCGGGAGGGACCGGGGAGCTGTTTTTT. The rearrangement uses TRBV6-4 and TRBJ2-2, with TRBD2 matching over 11 bases. CDR3 length equals 15 residues. Looked up from germline, CDR1 is MRHNA and CDR2 is SNTAGT. With 5 bases clipped from V and 5 bases from J, the junction kept 4 bases outside the gene matches.

J is TRBJ2-1 and V is TRBV11-2; 8 bases match TRBD1. CDR1 is SGHAT and CDR2 is FQNNGV in the germline V gene. This CDR3 contains 16 residues. V gave up 3 bases and J gave up 0 bases; unmatched junction bases: 4. The CDR3 DNA is TGTGCCAGCAGCTTGACTACAGGGGGCTCCTACAATGAGCAGTTCTTC. It translates to CASSLTTGGSYNEQFF.